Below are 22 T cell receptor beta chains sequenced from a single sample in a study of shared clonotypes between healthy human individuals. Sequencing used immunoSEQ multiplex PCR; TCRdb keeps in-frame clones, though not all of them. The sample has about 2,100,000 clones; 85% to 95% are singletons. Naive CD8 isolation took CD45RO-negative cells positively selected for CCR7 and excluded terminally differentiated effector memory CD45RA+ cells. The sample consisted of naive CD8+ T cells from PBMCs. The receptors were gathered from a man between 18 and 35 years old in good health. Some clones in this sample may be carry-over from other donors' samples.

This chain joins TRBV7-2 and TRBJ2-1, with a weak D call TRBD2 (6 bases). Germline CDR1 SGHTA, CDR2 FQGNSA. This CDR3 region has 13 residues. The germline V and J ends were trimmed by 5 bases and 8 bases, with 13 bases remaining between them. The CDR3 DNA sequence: TGTGCCAGCAGCCCCGACGGAGGGTATGAGCAGTTCTTC. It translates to CASSPDGGYEQFF.

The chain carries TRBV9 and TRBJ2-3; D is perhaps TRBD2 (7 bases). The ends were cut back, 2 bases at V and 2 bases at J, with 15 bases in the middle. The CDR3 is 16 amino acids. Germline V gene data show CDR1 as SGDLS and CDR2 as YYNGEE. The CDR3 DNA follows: TGTGCCAGCAGCGTTGCCGGGGGGCGCCCCACAGATACGCAGTATTTT. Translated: CASSVAGGRPTDTQYF.

The CDR3 sequence: CSVETGKYLSGANVLTF. The CDR3 DNA follows: TGCAGCGTAGAGACAGGGAAATATCTCTCTGGGGCCAACGTCCTGACTTTC. The V gene is TRBV29-1, the J gene TRBJ2-6; 7 bases line up with TRBD1. This CDR3 comprises 17 residues. Germline lookup yields CDR1 SQVTM and CDR2 ANQGSEA. Trimming cost V 6 bases and J 0 bases; bases outside gene matches: 11.

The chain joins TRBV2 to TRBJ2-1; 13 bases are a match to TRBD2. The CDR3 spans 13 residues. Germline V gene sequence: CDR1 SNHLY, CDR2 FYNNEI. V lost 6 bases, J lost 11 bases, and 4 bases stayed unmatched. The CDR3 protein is CASSGTSGAQQFF. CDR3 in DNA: TGTGCCAGCAGCGGGACTAGCGGGGCCCAGCAGTTCTTC.

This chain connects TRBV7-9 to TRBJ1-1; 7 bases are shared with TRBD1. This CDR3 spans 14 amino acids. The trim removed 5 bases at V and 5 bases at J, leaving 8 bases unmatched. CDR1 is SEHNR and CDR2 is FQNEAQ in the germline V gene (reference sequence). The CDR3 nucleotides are TGTGCCAGCAGCCCACAGTCAGGGGGGACTGAAGCTTTCTTT. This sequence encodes CASSPQSGGTEAFF.

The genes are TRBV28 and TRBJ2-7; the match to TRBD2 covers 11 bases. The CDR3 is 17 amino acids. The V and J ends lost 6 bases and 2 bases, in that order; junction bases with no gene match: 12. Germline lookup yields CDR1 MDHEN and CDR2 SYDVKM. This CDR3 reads CASSLWASGRTAYEQYF. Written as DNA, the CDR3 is TGTGCCAGCAGCCTGTGGGCTAGCGGGAGGACTGCCTACGAGCAGTACTTC.

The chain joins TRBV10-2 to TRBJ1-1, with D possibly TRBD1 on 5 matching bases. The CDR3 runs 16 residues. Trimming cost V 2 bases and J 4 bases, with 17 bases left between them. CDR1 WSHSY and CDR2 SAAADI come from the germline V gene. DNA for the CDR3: TGCGCCAGCAGTGAGATGGGACTCGGCGGGGGCACTGAAGCTTTCTTT. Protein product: CASSEMGLGGGTEAFF.

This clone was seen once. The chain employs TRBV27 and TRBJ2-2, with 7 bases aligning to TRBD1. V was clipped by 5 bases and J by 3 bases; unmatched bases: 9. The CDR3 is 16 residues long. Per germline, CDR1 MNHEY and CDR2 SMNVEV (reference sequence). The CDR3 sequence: CASSPSTGTYTGELFF. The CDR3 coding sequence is TGTGCCAGCAGTCCCTCGACAGGGACATACACCGGGGAGCTGTTTTTT.

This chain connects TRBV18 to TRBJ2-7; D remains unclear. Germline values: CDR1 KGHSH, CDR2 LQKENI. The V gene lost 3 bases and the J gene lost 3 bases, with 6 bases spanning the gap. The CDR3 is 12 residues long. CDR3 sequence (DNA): TGTGCCAGCTCACCTTCCGACTACGAGCAGTACTTC. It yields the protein CASSPSDYEQYF.

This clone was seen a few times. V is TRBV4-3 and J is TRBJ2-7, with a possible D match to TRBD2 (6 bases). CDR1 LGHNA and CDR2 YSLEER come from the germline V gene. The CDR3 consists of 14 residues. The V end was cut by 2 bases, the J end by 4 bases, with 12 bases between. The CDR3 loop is CASSQLSGKYEQYF. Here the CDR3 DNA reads TGCGCCAGCAGCCAACTTAGCGGCAAATACGAGCAGTACTTC.

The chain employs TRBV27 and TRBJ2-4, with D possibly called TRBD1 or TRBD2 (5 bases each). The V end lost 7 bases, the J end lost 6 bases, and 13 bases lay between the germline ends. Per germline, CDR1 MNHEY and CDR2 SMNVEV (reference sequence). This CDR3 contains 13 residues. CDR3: CASTTGTVNIQYF. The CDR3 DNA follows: TGTGCCAGCACTACCGGGACGGTAAACATTCAGTACTTC.

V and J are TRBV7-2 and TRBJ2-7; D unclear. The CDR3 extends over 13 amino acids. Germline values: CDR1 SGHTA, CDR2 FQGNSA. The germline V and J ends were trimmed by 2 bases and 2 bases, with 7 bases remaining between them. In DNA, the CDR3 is TGTGCCAGCAGCTTATTAACAGCCTACGAGCAGTACTTC. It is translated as CASSLLTAYEQYF.

The CDR3 DNA sequence: TGTGCCAGCAGTTACGTTAGGAACGAGCAGTACTTC. This sequence encodes CASSYVRNEQYF. The V call is TRBV6-5, the J call TRBJ2-7; D is ambiguous. The germline gives CDR1 MNHEY, CDR2 SVGAGI. V gave up 2 bases and J gave up 5 bases, with 7 bases separating them. This CDR3 is 12 amino acids long.

Written as DNA, the CDR3 is TGTGCCAGCAGCTCCCAGCCCGGGACAGGGGTATCCTACGAGCAGTACTTC. Its protein product is CASSSQPGTGVSYEQYF. V gene TRBV7-9 combines with J gene TRBJ2-7, with TRBD1 matching over 10 bases. This CDR3 is 17 amino acids long. Germline V gene lookup returns CDR1 SEHNR and CDR2 FQNEAQ (reference sequence). V was clipped by 4 bases and J by 1 base; unmatched bases: 10. Using reference TRBV7-9 and TRBJ2-7 for the parts outside the CDR3, the full variable domain is DTGVSQNPRHKITKRGQNVTFRCDPISEHNRLYWYRQTLGQGPEFLTYFQNEAQLEKSRLLSDRFSAERPKGSFSTLEIQRTEQGDSAMYLCASSSQPGTGVSYEQYFGPGTRLTVT.

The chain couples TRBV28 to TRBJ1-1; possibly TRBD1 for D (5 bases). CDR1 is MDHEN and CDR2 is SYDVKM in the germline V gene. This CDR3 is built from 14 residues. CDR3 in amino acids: CGTRGIRANTEAFF. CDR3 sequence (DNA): TGTGGAACACGAGGGATCAGGGCGAACACTGAAGCTTTCTTT. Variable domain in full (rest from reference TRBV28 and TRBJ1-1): DVKVTQSSRYLVKRTGEKVFLECVQDMDHENMFWYRQDPGLGLRLIYFSYDVKMKEKGDIPEGYSVSREKKERFSLILESASTNQTSMYLCGTRGIRANTEAFFGQGTRLTVV.

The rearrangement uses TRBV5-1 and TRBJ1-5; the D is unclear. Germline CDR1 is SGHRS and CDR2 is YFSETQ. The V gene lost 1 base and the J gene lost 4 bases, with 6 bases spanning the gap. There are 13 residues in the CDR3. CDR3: CASSLNPNQPQHF. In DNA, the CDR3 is TGCGCCAGCAGCTTGAACCCAAATCAGCCCCAGCATTTT.

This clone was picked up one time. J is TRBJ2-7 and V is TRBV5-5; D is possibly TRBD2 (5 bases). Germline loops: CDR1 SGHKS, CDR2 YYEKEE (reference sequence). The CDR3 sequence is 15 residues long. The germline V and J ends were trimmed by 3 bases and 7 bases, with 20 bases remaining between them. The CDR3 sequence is CASSSPGELAWEQYF. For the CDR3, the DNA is TGTGCCAGCAGCTCGCCCGGGGAATTAGCGTGGGAGCAGTACTTC. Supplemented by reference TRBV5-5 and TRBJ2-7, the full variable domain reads DAGVTQSPTHLIKTRGQQVTLRCSPISGHKSVSWYQQVLGQGPQFIFQYYEKEERGRGNFPDRFSARQFPNYSSELNVNALLLGDSALYLCASSSPGELAWEQYFGPGTRLTVT.

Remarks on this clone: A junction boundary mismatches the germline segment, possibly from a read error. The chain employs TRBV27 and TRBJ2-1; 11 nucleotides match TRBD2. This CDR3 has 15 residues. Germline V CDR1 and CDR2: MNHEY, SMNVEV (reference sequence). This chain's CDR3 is CASSPIAGGANGQFF. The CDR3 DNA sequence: TGTGCCAGCAGTCCGATAGCGGGAGGGGCCAATGGGCAGTTCTTC.

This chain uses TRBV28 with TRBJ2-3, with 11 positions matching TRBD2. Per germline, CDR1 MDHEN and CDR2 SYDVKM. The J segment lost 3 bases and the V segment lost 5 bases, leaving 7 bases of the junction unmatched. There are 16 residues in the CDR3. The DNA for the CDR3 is TGTGCCAGCAGTGGCCTGACTAGCGGGATGACAGATACGCAGTATTTT. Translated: CASSGLTSGMTDTQYF.

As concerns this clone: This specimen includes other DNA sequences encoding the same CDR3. The CDR3 spells CASSFRNQPQHF. The CDR3 nucleotides read TGTGCCAGCAGTTTCCGAAATCAGCCCCAGCATTTT. The chain uses TRBV28 and TRBJ1-5; unclear D gene. V lost 3 bases and J 4 bases, leaving 4 bases between the germline ends. The length of the CDR3 is 12 residues. Looked up from germline, CDR1 is MDHEN and CDR2 is SYDVKM.

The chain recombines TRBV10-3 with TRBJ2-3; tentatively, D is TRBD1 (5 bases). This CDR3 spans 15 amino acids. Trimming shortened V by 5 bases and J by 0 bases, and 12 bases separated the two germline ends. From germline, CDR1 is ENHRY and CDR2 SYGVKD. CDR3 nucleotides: TGTGCCATCAGTAGGACACCCGCTAGCACAGATACGCAGTATTTT. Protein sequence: CAISRTPASTDTQYF.

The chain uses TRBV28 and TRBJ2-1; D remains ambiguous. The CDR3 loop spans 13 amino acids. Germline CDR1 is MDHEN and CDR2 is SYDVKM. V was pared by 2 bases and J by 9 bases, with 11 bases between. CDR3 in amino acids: CASSLGTSAEQFF. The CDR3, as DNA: TGTGCCAGCAGTTTAGGCACATCGGCTGAGCAGTTCTTC. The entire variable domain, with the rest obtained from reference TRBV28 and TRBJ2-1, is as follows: DVKVTQSSRYLVKRTGEKVFLECVQDMDHENMFWYRQDPGLGLRLIYFSYDVKMKEKGDIPEGYSVSREKKERFSLILESASTNQTSMYLCASSLGTSAEQFFGPGTRLTVL.